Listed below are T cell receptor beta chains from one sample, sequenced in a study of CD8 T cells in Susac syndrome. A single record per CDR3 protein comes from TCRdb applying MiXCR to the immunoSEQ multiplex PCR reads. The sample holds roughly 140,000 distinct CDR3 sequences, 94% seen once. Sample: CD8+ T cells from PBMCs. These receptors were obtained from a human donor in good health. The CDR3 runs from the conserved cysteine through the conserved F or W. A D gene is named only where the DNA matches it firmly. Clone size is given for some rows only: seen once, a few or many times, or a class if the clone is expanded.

CASSLWSDGPYEQYF	TGTGCCAGCAGCTTATGGTCGGACGGGCCCTACGAGCAGTACTTC	-	TRBV7-9	TRBJ2-7	-	15
CSVEVVPGHSSYEQYF	TGCAGCGTTGAAGTGGTCCCAGGGCATAGCTCCTACGAGCAGTACTTC	-	TRBV29-1	TRBJ2-7	-	16
CAWSVAVTANTGELFF	TGTGCCTGGAGTGTTGCTGTGACTGCGAACACCGGGGAGCTGTTTTTT	-	TRBV30	TRBJ2-2	-	16
CASSTPTNEQFF	TGTGCCAGTAGTACTCCGACTAATGAGCAGTTCTTC	-	TRBV19	TRBJ2-1	-	12
CSASLLPEQYF	TGCAGTGCTAGTCTGTTGCCCGAGCAGTACTTC	-	TRBV20-1	TRBJ2-7	-	11
CASSLAVDQPQHF	TGTGCCAGCAGCTTAGCTGTTGATCAGCCCCAGCATTTT	-	TRBV7-6	TRBJ1-5	-	13
CSARDLDTQYF	TGCAGTGCTAGAGATCTGGATACGCAGTATTTT	-	TRBV20-1	TRBJ2-3	-	11
CASSQDDDEQFF	TGTGCCAGCAGCCAAGATGACGATGAGCAGTTCTTC	-	TRBV3-1	TRBJ2-1	few	12
CASSVSYRGQEQYF	TGTGCCAGCAGCGTAAGTTACAGGGGGCAGGAGCAGTACTTC	TRBD1	TRBV9	TRBJ2-7	few	14
CASSFSTPAYEQYF	TGTGCCAGCAGTTTTTCGACCCCGGCCTACGAGCAGTACTTC	-	TRBV28	TRBJ2-7	-	14